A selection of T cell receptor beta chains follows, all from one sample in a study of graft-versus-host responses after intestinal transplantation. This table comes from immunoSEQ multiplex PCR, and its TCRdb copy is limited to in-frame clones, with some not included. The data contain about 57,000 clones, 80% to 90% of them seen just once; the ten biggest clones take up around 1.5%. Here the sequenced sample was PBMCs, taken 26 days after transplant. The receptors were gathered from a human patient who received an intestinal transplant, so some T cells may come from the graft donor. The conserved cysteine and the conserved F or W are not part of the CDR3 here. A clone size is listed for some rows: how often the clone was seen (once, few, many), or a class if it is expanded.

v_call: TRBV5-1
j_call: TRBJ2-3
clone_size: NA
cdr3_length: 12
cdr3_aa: ASTRGSSTDTQY

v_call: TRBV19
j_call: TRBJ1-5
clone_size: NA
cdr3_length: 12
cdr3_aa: ASMEGGYNQPQH

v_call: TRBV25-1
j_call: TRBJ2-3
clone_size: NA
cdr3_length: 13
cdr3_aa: ASSEWGGITDTQY

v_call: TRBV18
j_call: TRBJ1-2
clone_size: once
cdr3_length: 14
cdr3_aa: ASSLGDSPTNYGYT

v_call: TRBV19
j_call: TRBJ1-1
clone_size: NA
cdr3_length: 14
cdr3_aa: ASSIIRGRTSTEAF

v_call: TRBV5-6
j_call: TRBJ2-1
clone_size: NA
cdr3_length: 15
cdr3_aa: ASSRSTGGKSYNEQF

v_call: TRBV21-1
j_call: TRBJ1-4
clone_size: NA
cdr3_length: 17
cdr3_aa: ASSKALSGEGGADEKLF

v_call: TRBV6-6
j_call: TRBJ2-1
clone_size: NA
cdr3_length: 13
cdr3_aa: ASSLPGGEHNEQF

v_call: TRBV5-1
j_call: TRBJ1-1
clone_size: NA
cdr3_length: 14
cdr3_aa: ASSSGGGVGNTEAF

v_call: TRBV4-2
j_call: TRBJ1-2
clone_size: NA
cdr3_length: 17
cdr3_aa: ASSHPGNLHDRDNYGYT

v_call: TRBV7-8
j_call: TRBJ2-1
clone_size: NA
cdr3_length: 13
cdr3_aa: ASSSTPMVVNEQF

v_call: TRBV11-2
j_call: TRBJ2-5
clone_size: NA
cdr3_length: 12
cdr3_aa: ASSNRSPQETQY

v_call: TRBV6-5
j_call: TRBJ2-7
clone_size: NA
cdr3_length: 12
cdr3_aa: ASRETGGAGEQY

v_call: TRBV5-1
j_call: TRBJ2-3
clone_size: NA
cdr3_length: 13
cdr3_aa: ASSLEGTSTDTQY

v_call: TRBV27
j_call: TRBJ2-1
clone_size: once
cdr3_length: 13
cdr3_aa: ASSPGLAGGHEQF

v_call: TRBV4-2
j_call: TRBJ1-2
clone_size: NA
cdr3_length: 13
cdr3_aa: ASSQEGAGSYGYT

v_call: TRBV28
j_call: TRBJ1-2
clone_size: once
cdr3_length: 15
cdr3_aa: ASSFEGQGVLVYGYT

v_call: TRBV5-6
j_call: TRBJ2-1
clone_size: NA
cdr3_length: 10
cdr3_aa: ASSSSENEQF

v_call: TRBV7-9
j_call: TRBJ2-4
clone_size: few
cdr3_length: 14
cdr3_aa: ASSLVEGGAKNIQY

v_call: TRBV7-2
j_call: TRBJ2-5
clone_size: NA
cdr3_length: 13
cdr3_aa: ASSLGLAGGETQY

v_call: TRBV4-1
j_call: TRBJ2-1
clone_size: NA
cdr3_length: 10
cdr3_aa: ASRGAGREQF

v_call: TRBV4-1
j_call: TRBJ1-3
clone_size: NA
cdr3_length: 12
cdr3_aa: ASSHAGPGNTIY

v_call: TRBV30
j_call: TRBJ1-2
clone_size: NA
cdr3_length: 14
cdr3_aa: AWSKGRERGNYGYT

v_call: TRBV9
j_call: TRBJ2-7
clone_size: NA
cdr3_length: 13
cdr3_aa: ASSVSAGTGYEQY

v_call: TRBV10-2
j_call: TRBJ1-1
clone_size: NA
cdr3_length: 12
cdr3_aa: ASSIGTGNTEAF

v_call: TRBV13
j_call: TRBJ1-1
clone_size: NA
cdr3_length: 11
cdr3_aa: ANTDRDRGEAF

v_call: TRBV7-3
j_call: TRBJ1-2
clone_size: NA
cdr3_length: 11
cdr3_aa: ASSSRIQDGYT

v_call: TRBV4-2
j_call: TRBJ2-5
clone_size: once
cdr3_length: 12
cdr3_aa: ASSQDSDSETQY

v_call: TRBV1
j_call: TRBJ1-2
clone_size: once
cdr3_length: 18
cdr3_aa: TSSQEGRGPGGHRNYGYT

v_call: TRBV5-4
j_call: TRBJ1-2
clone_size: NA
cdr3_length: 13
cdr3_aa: ASSLATQHSSGYT

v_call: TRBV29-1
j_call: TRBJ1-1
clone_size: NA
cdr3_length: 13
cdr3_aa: SVVLLGEGPTEAF

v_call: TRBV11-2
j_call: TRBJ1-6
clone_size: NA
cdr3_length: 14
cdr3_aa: ASSSSLTLYNSPLH

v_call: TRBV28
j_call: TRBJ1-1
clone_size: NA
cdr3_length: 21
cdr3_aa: ASSLSSREYRFPPKVLRTEAF

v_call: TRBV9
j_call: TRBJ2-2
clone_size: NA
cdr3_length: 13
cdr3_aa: ASSVGTSNTGELF

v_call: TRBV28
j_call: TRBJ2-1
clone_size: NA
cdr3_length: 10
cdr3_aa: ASSLSDNEQF

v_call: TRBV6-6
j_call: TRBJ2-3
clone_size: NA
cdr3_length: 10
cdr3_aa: ASSPSTDTQY

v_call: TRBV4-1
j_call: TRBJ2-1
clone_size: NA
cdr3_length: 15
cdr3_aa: ASSLYSGGPGGNEQF

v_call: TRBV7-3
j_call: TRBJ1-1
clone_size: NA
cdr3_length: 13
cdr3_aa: ASSLRPTGNTEAF

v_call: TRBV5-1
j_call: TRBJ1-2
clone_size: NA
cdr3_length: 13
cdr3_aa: ASSLAATGSYGYT

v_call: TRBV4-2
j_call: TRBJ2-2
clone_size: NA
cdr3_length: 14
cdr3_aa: ASSRGRITNTGELF

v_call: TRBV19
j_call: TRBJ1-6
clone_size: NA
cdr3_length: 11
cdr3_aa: ASSYAAASPLH

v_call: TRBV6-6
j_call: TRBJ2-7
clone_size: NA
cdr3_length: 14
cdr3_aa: ASRGVGDSAFYEQY

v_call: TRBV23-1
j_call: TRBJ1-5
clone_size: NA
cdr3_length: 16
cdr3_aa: ASSQESAGKFSNQPQH

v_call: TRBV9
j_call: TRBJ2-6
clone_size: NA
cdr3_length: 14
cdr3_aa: ASSVGRVSGANVLT

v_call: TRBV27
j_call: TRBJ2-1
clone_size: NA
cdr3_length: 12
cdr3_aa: ASSLWDRDNEQF

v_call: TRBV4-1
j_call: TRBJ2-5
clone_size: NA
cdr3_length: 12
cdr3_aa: ASSQERQVGTQY

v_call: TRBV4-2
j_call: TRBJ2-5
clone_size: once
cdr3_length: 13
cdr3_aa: ASSFILADQETQY

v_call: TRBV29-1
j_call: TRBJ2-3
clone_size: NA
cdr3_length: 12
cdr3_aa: SATVEASTDTQY

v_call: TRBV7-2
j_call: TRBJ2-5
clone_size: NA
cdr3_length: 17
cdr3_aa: ASSLPGLAGVGVPETQY

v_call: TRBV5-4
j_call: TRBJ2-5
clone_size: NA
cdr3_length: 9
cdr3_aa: ASSPGETQY

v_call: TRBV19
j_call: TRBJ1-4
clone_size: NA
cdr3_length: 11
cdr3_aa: ASSKDRVEKLF

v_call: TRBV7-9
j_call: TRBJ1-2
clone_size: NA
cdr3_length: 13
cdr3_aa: ASSLATGGYYGYT

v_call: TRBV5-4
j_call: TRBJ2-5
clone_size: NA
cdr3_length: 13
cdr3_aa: ASSLGDNHQETQY